Presented here are 20 T cell receptor beta chains from one specimen sequenced in a study of OX40 agonist ivuxolimab in advanced cancers. Clones were read by immunoSEQ multiplex PCR, and TCRdb kept only the in-frame ones, dropping some. The sample includes about 110,000 clones, approximately 90% of them seen just once. The material was CD4+ or CD8+ T cells sorted from blood, obtained in a trial of the OX40 agonist ivuxolimab. The receptors shown here come from an adult with an advanced solid tumor such as melanoma, head and neck, liver or kidney cancer.

V usage is TRBV28 and J usage is TRBJ2-4; D possibly corresponds to TRBD1 (6 bases). V was cut by 4 bases and J by 6 bases, with 19 bases left in between. The CDR3 length is 16 residues. Germline loops: CDR1 MDHEN, CDR2 SYDVKM. The chain's CDR3 is CASSSLQGFNRNIQYF. CDR3 in DNA: TGTGCCAGCAGTTCCCTTCAGGGGTTTAATCGAAACATTCAGTACTTC.

The chain joins TRBV19 to TRBJ1-2; weak D call: TRBD1 (5 bases). CDR1 is LNHDA, CDR2 SQIVND, per germline (reference sequence). CDR3 length: 12 amino acids. The germline V and J ends were trimmed by 5 bases and 8 bases, with 12 bases remaining between them. CDR3 sequence: CASSSQDRGYTF. For the CDR3, the DNA is TGTGCCAGTAGTTCACAGGATAGGGGCTACACCTTC.

J is TRBJ1-3 and V is TRBV4-3, with D possibly TRBD1 on 5 matching bases. The CDR3 runs to 17 residues. Germline values: CDR1 LGHNA, CDR2 YSLEER. Deletions cut 0 bases from V and 0 bases from J, with 12 bases between. The CDR3 DNA reads TGCGCCAGCAGCCAAGAACGAAGGGGCCACTCTGGAAACACCATATATTTT. Protein: CASSQERRGHSGNTIYF.

The chain is built from TRBV7-9 and TRBJ2-2; TRBD2 agrees at 7 bases. V trimming: 2 bases; J trimming: 6 bases; junction bases outside the gene matches: 6. This CDR3 contains 15 residues. Looked up from germline, CDR1 is SEHNR and CDR2 is FQNEAQ (reference sequence). The CDR3 DNA reads TGTGCCAGCAGCTTATATGCGGGAGTGGCCGGGGAGCTGTTTTTT. Its translation is CASSLYAGVAGELFF.

The chain joins TRBV7-9 to TRBJ1-2, with D possibly TRBD1 on 6 matching bases. Looked up from germline, CDR1 is SEHNR and CDR2 is FQNEAQ (reference sequence). The CDR3 totals 14 residues. V lost 5 bases and J lost 3, with 13 bases in between. Here the CDR3 DNA reads TGTGCCAGCAGCATCCGGCACAGGGACTATGGCTACACCTTC. The encoded protein is CASSIRHRDYGYTF.

The chain joins TRBV7-2 to TRBJ1-1; D uncertain. The V and J ends lost 5 bases and 0 bases respectively, with 10 bases between them. Germline CDR1 and CDR2: SGHTA and FQGNSA. The CDR3 loop spans 14 amino acids. This CDR3 reads CASSVSLLNTEAFF. CDR3 nucleotide sequence: TGTGCCAGCAGCGTAAGCCTACTGAACACTGAAGCTTTCTTT.

The rearrangement joins TRBV19 to TRBJ1-1, with D perhaps TRBD1 (6 bases). The CDR3 consists of 12 residues. Deletions cut 3 bases from V and 11 bases from J, with 13 bases between. CDR1 and CDR2 (germline): LNHDA, SQIVND (reference sequence). Here the CDR3 reads CASSITGSRAFF. In DNA form, the CDR3 reads TGTGCCAGTAGTATTACAGGGAGTCGGGCTTTCTTT.

The genes are TRBV30 and TRBJ2-1; 7 bases match TRBD1. The V gene end was trimmed by 2 bases and the J gene end by 4 bases; junction bases not matched to a gene: 2. In germline, CDR1 is GTSNPN, CDR2 SVGIG (reference sequence). The CDR3 is 13 amino acids. In DNA, the CDR3 is TGTGCCTGGAGTTTGGGACAGTACAATGAGCAGTTCTTC. Translating gives CAWSLGQYNEQFF.

This chain joins TRBV4-1 and TRBJ2-1; D is uncertain. V was cut by 1 base and J by 3 bases, with 7 bases left in between. The CDR3 totals 14 residues. The germline V gene has CDR1 MGHRA and CDR2 YSYEKL. CDR3: CASSQGGYYNEQFF. CDR3 coding DNA: TGCGCCAGCAGCCAAGGCGGTTACTACAATGAGCAGTTCTTC.

V and J are TRBV30 and TRBJ2-1, with 7 bases identical to TRBD2. Germline V gene sequence: CDR1 GTSNPN, CDR2 SVGIG (reference sequence). The CDR3 is 16 residues long. Trimming cost V 5 bases and J 1 base; bases outside gene matches: 11. CDR3 DNA: TGTGCCTGGGCCGGGGCGGGAGCCGTTTCCTACAATGAGCAGTTCTTC. Its protein product is CAWAGAGAVSYNEQFF.

The chain is built from TRBV6-6 and TRBJ2-7, with D perhaps TRBD1 (6 bases). The CDR3 contains 15 residues. The ends were cut back, 5 bases at V and 3 bases at J, with 17 bases in the middle. The germline gives CDR1 MNHNY, CDR2 SVGAGI (reference sequence). The CDR3 DNA sequence: TGTGCCAGCAGTGCCGACAGGCCATACTACTACGAGCAGTACTTC. Protein product: CASSADRPYYYEQYF.

The chain employs TRBV2 and TRBJ2-5; 7 nucleotides align to TRBD1. The CDR3 runs to 13 residues. Per germline, CDR1 SNHLY and CDR2 FYNNEI. With 7 bases clipped from V and 3 bases from J, the junction kept 5 bases outside the gene matches. The DNA of the CDR3 is TGTGCCAGCACAGGGGGAATCGAAGAGACCCAGTACTTC. Amino acid sequence: CASTGGIEETQYF. The full variable domain, rest sourced from reference TRBV2 and TRBJ2-5, is EPEVTQTPSHQVTQMGQEVILRCVPISNHLYFYWYRQILGQKVEFLVSFYNNEISEKSEIFDDQFSVERPDGSNFTLKIRSTKLEDSAMYFCASTGGIEETQYFGPGTRLLVL.

The chain is built from TRBV30 and TRBJ2-1, with TRBD1 as a possible D gene (6 bases). This CDR3 is built from 17 residues. V lost 2 bases and J lost 4, with 21 bases in between. Looked up from germline, CDR1 is GTSNPN and CDR2 is SVGIG (reference sequence). Here the CDR3 DNA reads TGTGCCTGGAGTCCCCGGGTCGGCAGGGGCCATTACAATGAGCAGTTCTTC. It translates to CAWSPRVGRGHYNEQFF.

The chain combines TRBV6-6 with TRBJ1-1, with 7 positions matching TRBD1. This CDR3 is built from 16 residues. The V gene's germline CDR1 is MNHNY and CDR2 SVGAGI (reference sequence). Trimming removed 6 bases from V and 4 bases from J; junction bases left unmatched: 14. This CDR3 is CASSAGTVNRGTEAFF. In DNA, the CDR3 is TGTGCCAGCAGCGCCGGGACAGTGAACCGAGGCACTGAAGCTTTCTTT.

The rearrangement links TRBV27 to TRBJ2-2, with 9 bases lining up with TRBD2. The CDR3 runs to 14 residues. J gave up 5 bases and V 8 bases, and 6 bases lay outside the gene matches. Looked up from germline, CDR1 is MNHEY and CDR2 is SMNVEV (reference sequence). The chain's CDR3 is CASSGTSRTGELFF. CDR3 sequence (DNA): TGTGCCAGCTCCGGGACTAGCAGAACCGGGGAGCTGTTTTTT.

The chain joins TRBV28 to TRBJ2-2; tentatively, D is TRBD1 (5 bases). CDR1 MDHEN and CDR2 SYDVKM come from the germline V gene. The CDR3 is 15 residues long. Trimming took off 5 bases at V and 2 bases at J, with 12 bases between the two ends. The CDR3 DNA reads TGTGCCAGCAGTGCGGACACGCCCAACACCGGGGAGCTGTTTTTT. It is translated as CASSADTPNTGELFF. The full variable domain, completed using reference TRBV28 and TRBJ2-2, is DVKVTQSSRYLVKRTGEKVFLECVQDMDHENMFWYRQDPGLGLRLIYFSYDVKMKEKGDIPEGYSVSREKKERFSLILESASTNQTSMYLCASSADTPNTGELFFGEGSRLTVL.

The chain uses TRBV5-1 and TRBJ2-5, with D hard to call. Trimming took 4 bases from V and 0 from J, leaving 10 bases between them. The germline CDR1 and CDR2 sequences are SGHRS and YFSETQ. This CDR3 comprises 14 residues. The CDR3 region has the DNA TGCGCCAGCAGCCCCCAGACCCACCAAGAGACCCAGTACTTC. It codes for CASSPQTHQETQYF.

This chain uses TRBV30 with TRBJ2-7; a weak D match, TRBD1 (6 bases). CDR1 and CDR2 (germline): GTSNPN, SVGIG (reference sequence). The CDR3 totals 12 residues. V lost 0 bases, J lost 3 bases, and 6 bases lay in between. The CDR3 loop is CAWSVQGYEQYF. The CDR3 DNA sequence: TGTGCCTGGAGTGTACAGGGCTACGAGCAGTACTTC.

The chain employs TRBV10-3 and TRBJ2-7; no clear D. The CDR3 is made up of 15 amino acids. CDR1 and CDR2 (germline): ENHRY, SYGVKD. V was clipped by 2 bases and J by 12 bases, with 23 bases between them. As DNA, the CDR3 is TGTGCCATCAGTGAGGCCCAAGGCAGGTTTACTGTAAGGTACTTC. Its protein product is CAISEAQGRFTVRYF.

This sequence joins TRBV9 and TRBJ2-1; no reliable D call. Germline lookup yields CDR1 SGDLS and CDR2 YYNGEE. V was shortened by 4 bases and J by 0 bases, with 8 bases between the two germline ends. The CDR3 consists of 14 residues. The CDR3, as DNA: TGTGCCAGCAGCCCCTCAGGCTCCTACAATGAGCAGTTCTTC. Translated, it gives CASSPSGSYNEQFF.